These T cell receptor beta chains were read from a single sample in a study of shared clonotypes between healthy human individuals. Profiling relied on immunoSEQ multiplex PCR, and the TCRdb table lists in-frame clones only, not all of them. The sample consists of approximately 2.1 million clones, 90% to 95% of them appearing once. Sequencing was done on a sample of naive CD4+ T cells from PBMCs. The receptor source for this set is a man younger than 35 in good health. Some clones in this sample may be carry-over from other donors' samples. Both conserved end residues are trimmed from each CDR3.

V: TRBV29-1; CDR3: SVEDQLAGADTQY
V: TRBV18; CDR3: ASSIHSLASNTGELF
V: TRBV4-1; CDR3: ASSQDETGGRRQPQH
V: TRBV5-1; CDR3: ASSLDPGVGAEAF
V: TRBV5-1; CDR3: ASSLASEGFNEQF
V: TRBV29-1; CDR3: SVEREETQY
V: TRBV7-2; CDR3: ASSPQTGPGNTIY
V: TRBV15; CDR3: ATSTRRLNTGELF
V: TRBV5-1; CDR3: ASSLDYGYT
V: TRBV7-2; CDR3: ASSFGQGTYEQY
V: TRBV5-4; CDR3: ASSWAGTGAGELF
V: TRBV15; CDR3: ATSRNTRDNEQF
V: TRBV29-1; CDR3: SVGYWGSQETQY
V: TRBV7-9; CDR3: ASSPTGGELRATEQF
V: TRBV9; CDR3: ASSAPGSYEQY
V: TRBV5-1; CDR3: ASSLEPAPYEQY
V: TRBV28; CDR3: ASSLLGGDQPQH
V: TRBV10-1; CDR3: ASSEWGQGRF
V: TRBV27; CDR3: ASRKGGNNEQF
V: TRBV10-3; CDR3: AISETDSSTDTQY
V: TRBV5-6; CDR3: ASSSTGELF
V: TRBV9; CDR3: ASSPEDREWGGGELF
V: TRBV7-2; CDR3: ASSVGLARDTQY
V: TRBV5-1; CDR3: ASSPRTGKSNTEAF
V: TRBV15; CDR3: ATSRDPGDRGQWGQPQH
V: TRBV10-1; CDR3: ASSGGSSYNEQF
V: TRBV2; CDR3: ASSSRDSSSYNEQF
V: TRBV5-1; CDR3: ASSPPLAGGLYNEQF
V: TRBV9; CDR3: ASSGRRQGSGYT
V: TRBV10-3; CDR3: AISESRTGGPDTQY
V: TRBV11-3; CDR3: ASSPSSLAGGETQY
V: TRBV7-2; CDR3: ASSLQGGWGQPQH
V: TRBV7-6; CDR3: ASSETLAGGNTGELF
V: TRBV11-3; CDR3: ASSFLESGEQY
V: TRBV29-1; CDR3: SVPKGETQY
V: TRBV6-1; CDR3: ASSDPGQGIMGYT
V: TRBV5-4; CDR3: ASSLDRRTNYGYT
V: TRBV4-2; CDR3: ASSQGGTIDVDEQF
V: TRBV11-2; CDR3: ASSLGTVNTGELF
V: TRBV7-9; CDR3: ASSLGVQF
V: TRBV28; CDR3: ASSLPPASSYEQY
V: TRBV15; CDR3: ATSSGKKGSRETQY
V: TRBV5-4; CDR3: ASSLGQGDEQY
V: TRBV6-1; CDR3: ASSGGPARDEQY
V: TRBV10-3; CDR3: AISYGQIYGYT
V: TRBV4-1; CDR3: ASSQWQGVTNEKLF
V: TRBV9; CDR3: ASSVGSGSVETQY
V: TRBV18; CDR3: ASSLPPGTVLSYEQY
V: TRBV5-8; CDR3: ASSLVGRVTDTQY
V: TRBV7-8; CDR3: ASSRQGAEVTEAF
V: TRBV7-2; CDR3: ASSLGIRGREHEKLF
V: TRBV4-3; CDR3: ASSPHHLLADTQY
V: TRBV2; CDR3: ASNRDKRETQY
V: TRBV14; CDR3: ASAFSSGIEAF
V: TRBV2; CDR3: ASSVHRGEQY
V: TRBV9; CDR3: ASSVGSRGTGELF
V: TRBV19; CDR3: ASSNPLAGGRDTQY
V: TRBV2; CDR3: ASTNTGELF
V: TRBV18; CDR3: ASSPQGRGGSETQY
V: TRBV9; CDR3: ASSSASSGNTIY